These 8 T cell receptor beta chains were sequenced from one sample in a study of blood T cell repertoires in COVID-19. Sequencing was performed with immunoSEQ multiplex PCR; in TCRdb, only in-frame clones are kept and a portion is missing. Seen here are a few hundred thousand clones, 80% to 85% observed once, and the top ten hold around 5.1%. Sequenced material: peripheral blood. Receptor source: a human donor in a cohort sampled during active COVID-19.

V gene TRBV11-2 combines with J gene TRBJ2-2; 7 nucleotides align to TRBD2. The CDR3 covers 15 residues. Germline assignment: CDR1 SGHAT and CDR2 FQNNGV. After removal of 6 bases from V and 0 bases from J, the junction contained 4 bases not matched to a gene. CDR3 sequence (DNA): TGTGCCAGCAGGGTACTAGCGTCGAACACCGGGGAGCTGTTTTTT. Translating it yields CASRVLASNTGELFF.

The chain's CDR3 is CASSRTGSTDTQYF. The CDR3 region has the DNA TGTGCCAGCTCACGGACAGGAAGCACAGATACGCAGTATTTT. The rearrangement uses TRBV18 and TRBJ2-3; 7 bases fit TRBD1. The V and J ends lost 4 bases and 0 bases, in that order; junction bases with no gene match: 1. Per the germline V gene, CDR1 is KGHSH and CDR2 is LQKENI. This CDR3 comprises 14 residues.

CDR3 amino acids: CASSLGTGGGKLFF. In DNA form, the CDR3 reads TGTGCCAGCAGCTTAGGGACAGGGGGTGGAAAACTGTTTTTT. This chain joins TRBV7-2 and TRBJ1-4, with 10 bases aligning to TRBD1. There are 14 residues in the CDR3. Germline loops: CDR1 SGHTA, CDR2 FQGNSA. J was trimmed by 10 bases and V by 1 base; bases with no gene match: 3.

This rearrangement joins TRBV4-3 to TRBJ2-7; 10 bases fit TRBD2. Germline-derived CDR1 and CDR2 are LGHNA and YSLEER. The length of the CDR3 is 17 residues. Trimming took 3 bases from V and 5 from J; bases not matched to a gene: 13. CDR3 DNA: TGCGCCAGCAGCCAGCTGGCCCAGCGGGAGGGCGAAAACGAGCAGTACTTC. Translated: CASSQLAQREGENEQYF.

The rearrangement links TRBV6-4 to TRBJ2-1; 11 positions match TRBD2. Germline V gives CDR1 MRHNA, CDR2 SNTAGT. The length of the CDR3 is 19 residues. With V trimmed by 7 bases and J by 4 bases, 18 bases remained unmatched. The chain's CDR3 is CASIRKRDEASGRYNEQFF. The CDR3 nucleotides are TGTGCCAGCATTAGAAAAAGGGACGAGGCTAGCGGGAGGTACAATGAGCAGTTCTTC.

CDR3 sequence: CASSDPVRRDLDNEQFF. Written as DNA, the CDR3 is TGTGCCAGCAGTGACCCGGTAAGGAGGGACTTAGACAATGAGCAGTTCTTC. This chain connects TRBV6-4 to TRBJ2-1, with TRBD2 as a possible D gene (6 bases). V lost 2 bases to trimming and J lost 5 bases, with 19 bases between them. Germline V lookup: CDR1 MRHNA, CDR2 SNTAGT. This CDR3 is built from 17 residues.

The count of this clone is one. This rearrangement joins TRBV19 to TRBJ2-1; 13 bases are a match to TRBD2. Germline loops: CDR1 LNHDA, CDR2 SQIVND (reference sequence). Unmatched junction bases numbered 11, after V lost 7 bases and J lost 5 bases. This CDR3 is 17 amino acids long. CDR3 in amino acids: CASKTSGRVGSHNEQFF. The CDR3 DNA sequence: TGTGCCAGTAAAACTAGCGGGAGGGTAGGATCCCACAATGAGCAGTTCTTC.

Only one count was recorded for this clone. V usage is TRBV29-1 and J usage is TRBJ2-7; 11 nucleotides match TRBD2. The junction had 8 bases not matched to a gene; V was cut back by 7 bases and J by 9 bases. This CDR3 comprises 12 residues. Germline CDR1 and CDR2: SQVTM and ANQGSEA. In nucleotides, the CDR3 is TGCAGCGCTAGTAGCGGGAGGGCCGCGCAGTACTTC. It yields the protein CSASSGRAAQYF.